This T cell receptor (beta chain) was identified during a study of blood T cells in healthy people across ages. Findings and caveats of the study: A roughly linear age-dependent decrease characterized TCR beta diversity per million T cells.

Turning to this clonotype: Its target is unknown.

Isolated per sample were at least 6 million PBMCs. A second about 6 to 12 cycle PCR used barcoded and J-beta primers. Template switching added a 12-random-nucleotide identifier to every cDNA molecule. Via MiXCR, TCRdb re-called the 5' RACE reads, giving one row per CDR3 protein. The sample includes more than 1.4 million distinct CDR3 sequences, 42% of them seen just once. Per germline, CDR1 DFQATT and CDR2 SNEGSKA (reference sequence). The CDR3 runs to 13 residues. V lost 6 bases and J lost 6, with 17 bases in between. This receptor was identified in a woman aged 18-30 years in good health. This chain joins TRBV20-1 and TRBJ1-1; D ambiguous. Specimen: blood. CDR3 nucleotide sequence: TGCAGTGCCAGACGGACCTCGGGCGCTGAAGCTTTCTTT. Its translation: CSARRTSGAEAFF.